A single sample gave rise to the 5 T cell receptor beta chains below, sequenced in a study of blood T cell repertoires in COVID-19. Sequencing was performed with immunoSEQ multiplex PCR; in TCRdb, only in-frame clones are kept and a portion is missing. This sample has 200,000 to 300,000 clones; 80% to 90% occur once, and the top ten carry approximately 4.5%. Sequencing used peripheral blood. The source of these receptors is a woman between 70 and 85 years old with acute or convalescent COVID-19.

This clone was counted between two and nine times. The chain uses TRBV6-5 and TRBJ1-3; 7 positions match TRBD1. Germline CDR1 reads MNHEY; CDR2 reads SVGAGI. CDR3 length equals 15 residues. Trimming removed 6 bases from V and 0 bases from J; junction bases left unmatched: 5. The CDR3 is CASRRTGLSGNTIYF. The DNA of the CDR3 is TGTGCCAGCAGAAGGACAGGTCTCTCTGGAAACACCATATATTTT.

The genes are TRBV7-8 and TRBJ1-1, with D perhaps matching TRBD1 (5 bases). V gave up 3 bases and J gave up 0 bases, with 23 bases separating them. The CDR3 is made up of 19 amino acids. From germline, CDR1 is SGHVS and CDR2 FQNEAQ. The CDR3 loop is CASSFLDWGRLGLNTEAFF. The CDR3 DNA sequence: TGTGCCAGCAGCTTCCTAGATTGGGGCAGACTAGGCTTGAACACTGAAGCTTTCTTT. The variable domain in full, completed from reference TRBV7-8 and TRBJ1-1, reads GAGVSQSPRYKVAKRGQDVALRCDPISGHVSLFWYQQALGQGPEFLTYFQNEAQLDKSGLPSDRFFAERPEGSVSTLKIQRTQQEDSAVYLCASSFLDWGRLGLNTEAFFGQGTRLTVV.

CDR3 sequence (DNA): TGTGCCAGCAGCCAAGATGGGACAGGGCGAGAAAAACTGTTTTTT. This codes for CASSQDGTGREKLFF. The rearrangement uses TRBV7-2 and TRBJ1-4; 9 positions agree with TRBD1. The V gene end was trimmed by 5 bases and the J gene end by 8 bases; junction bases not matched to a gene: 9. This CDR3 has 15 residues. Germline CDR1 SGHTA, CDR2 FQGNSA.

The V gene is TRBV25-1, the J gene TRBJ2-1; 7 bases are shared with TRBD2. The germline CDR1 and CDR2 sequences are MGHDK and SYGVNS. There are 12 residues in the CDR3. With V trimmed by 6 bases and J by 15 bases, 11 bases remained unmatched. The CDR3 protein is CASSDWEGRGFF. The CDR3 nucleotides read TGTGCCAGCAGCGATTGGGAGGGTAGAGGGTTCTTC.

The rearrangement joins TRBV7-9 to TRBJ2-7; 8 bases are a match to TRBD2. This CDR3 is built from 15 residues. Germline V gene data show CDR1 as SEHNR and CDR2 as FQNEAQ (reference sequence). V lost 1 base and J lost 3; bases outside the gene matches: 5. Here the CDR3 reads CASSLDGGGIYEQYF. As DNA, the CDR3 is TGTGCCAGCAGCTTAGACGGCGGGGGGATCTACGAGCAGTACTTC.